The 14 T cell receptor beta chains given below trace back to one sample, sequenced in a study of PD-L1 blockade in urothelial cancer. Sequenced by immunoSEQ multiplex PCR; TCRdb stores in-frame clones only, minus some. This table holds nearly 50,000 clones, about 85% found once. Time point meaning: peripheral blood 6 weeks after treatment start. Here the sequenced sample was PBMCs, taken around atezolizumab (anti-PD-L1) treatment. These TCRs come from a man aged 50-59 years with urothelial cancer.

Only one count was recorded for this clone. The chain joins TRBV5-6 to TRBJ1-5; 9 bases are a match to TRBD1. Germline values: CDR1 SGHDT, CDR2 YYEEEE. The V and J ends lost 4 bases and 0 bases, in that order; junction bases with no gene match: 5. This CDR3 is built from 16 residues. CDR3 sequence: CASSITGGGSNQPQHF. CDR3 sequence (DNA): TGTGCCAGCAGCATTACAGGGGGCGGTAGCAATCAGCCCCAGCATTTT.

The CDR3 DNA reads as TGTGCCAGCAGCGTTGGGGCAGAGACCCAGTACTTC. This translates into CASSVGAETQYF. The rearrangement links TRBV9 to TRBJ2-5; TRBD1 might be the D (5 bases). The CDR3 loop spans 12 amino acids. CDR1 is SGDLS and CDR2 is YYNGEE in the germline V gene. V gave up 2 bases and J gave up 4 bases, with 6 bases separating them.

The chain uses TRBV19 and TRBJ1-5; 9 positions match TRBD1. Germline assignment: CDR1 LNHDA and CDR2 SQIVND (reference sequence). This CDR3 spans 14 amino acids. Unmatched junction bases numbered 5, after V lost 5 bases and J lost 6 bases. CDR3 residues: CASSFHRGLQPQHF. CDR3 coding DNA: TGTGCCAGTAGTTTCCACAGGGGGCTTCAGCCCCAGCATTTT.

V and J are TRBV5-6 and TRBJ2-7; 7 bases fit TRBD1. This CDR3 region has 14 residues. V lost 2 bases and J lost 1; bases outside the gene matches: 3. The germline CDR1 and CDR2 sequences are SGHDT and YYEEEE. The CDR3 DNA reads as TGTGCCAGCAGCTTAGGGGACAGATCCTACGAGCAGTACTTC. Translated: CASSLGDRSYEQYF.

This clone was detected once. Here the CDR3 reads CASRLPFGGYTF. The DNA for the CDR3 is TGTGCCAGCAGGTTGCCCTTCGGTGGCTACACCTTC. The chain combines TRBV25-1 with TRBJ1-2; no clear D. V dropped 6 bases and J dropped 7 bases, with 12 bases sitting between them. The CDR3 has 12 residues. CDR1 and CDR2 from the germline V gene are MGHDK and SYGVNS.

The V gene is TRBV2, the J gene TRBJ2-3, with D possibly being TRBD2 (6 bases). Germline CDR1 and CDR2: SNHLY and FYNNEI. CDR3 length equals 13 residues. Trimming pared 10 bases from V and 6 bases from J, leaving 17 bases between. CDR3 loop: CAIMGGAEDTQYF. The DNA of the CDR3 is TGTGCCATCATGGGCGGGGCGGAGGATACGCAGTATTTT.

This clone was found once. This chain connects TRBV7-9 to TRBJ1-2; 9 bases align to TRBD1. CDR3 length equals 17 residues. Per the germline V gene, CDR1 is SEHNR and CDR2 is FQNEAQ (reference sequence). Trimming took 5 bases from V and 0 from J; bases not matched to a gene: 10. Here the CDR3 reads CASSTRTGAASNYGYTF. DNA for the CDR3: TGTGCCAGCAGCACCAGGACAGGGGCAGCTTCTAACTATGGCTACACCTTC.

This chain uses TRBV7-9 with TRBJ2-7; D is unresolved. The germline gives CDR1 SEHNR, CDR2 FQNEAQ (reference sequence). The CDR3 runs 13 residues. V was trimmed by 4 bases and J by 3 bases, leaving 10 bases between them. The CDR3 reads CASSSSPYYEQYF. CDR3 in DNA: TGTGCCAGCAGCTCTTCCCCCTACTACGAGCAGTACTTC.

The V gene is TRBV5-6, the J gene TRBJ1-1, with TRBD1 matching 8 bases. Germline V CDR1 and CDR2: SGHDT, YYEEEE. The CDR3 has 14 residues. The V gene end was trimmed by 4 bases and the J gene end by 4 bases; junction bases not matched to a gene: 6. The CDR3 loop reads CASSPFRGPTEAFF. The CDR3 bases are TGTGCCAGCAGCCCCTTCAGGGGGCCCACTGAAGCTTTCTTT.

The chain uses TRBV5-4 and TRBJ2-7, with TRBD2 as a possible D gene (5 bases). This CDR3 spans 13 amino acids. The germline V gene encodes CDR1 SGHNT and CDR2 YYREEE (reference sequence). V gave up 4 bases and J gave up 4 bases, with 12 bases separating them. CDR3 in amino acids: CASSGVGSYEQYF. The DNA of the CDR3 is TGTGCCAGCAGCGGGGTGGGGAGTTACGAGCAGTACTTC.

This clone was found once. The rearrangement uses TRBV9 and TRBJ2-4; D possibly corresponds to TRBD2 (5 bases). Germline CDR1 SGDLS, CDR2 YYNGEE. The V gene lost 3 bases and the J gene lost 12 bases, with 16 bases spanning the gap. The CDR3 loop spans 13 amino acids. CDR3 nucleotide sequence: TGTGCCAGCAGCGCTAGCCCTAGTACTCCTCAGTACTTC. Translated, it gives CASSASPSTPQYF.

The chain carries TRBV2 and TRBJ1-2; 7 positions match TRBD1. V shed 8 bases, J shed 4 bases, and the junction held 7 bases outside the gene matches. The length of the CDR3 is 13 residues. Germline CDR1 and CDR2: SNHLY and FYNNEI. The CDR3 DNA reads TGTGCCAGCGGACGGGACAGCCGCTATGGCTACACCTTC. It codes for CASGRDSRYGYTF.

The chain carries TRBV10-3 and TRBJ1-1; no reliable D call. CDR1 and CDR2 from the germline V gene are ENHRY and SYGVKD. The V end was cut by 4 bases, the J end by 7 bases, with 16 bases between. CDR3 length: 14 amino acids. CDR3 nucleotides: TGTGCCATCAGTGGTCAGGCAGCGGAAATTGAAGCTTTCTTT. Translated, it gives CAISGQAAEIEAFF.

CDR3 DNA sequence: TGTGCCAGCAGCCGGGACAGGGGAGGTCAGCCCCAGCATTTT. Protein: CASSRDRGGQPQHF. V and J are TRBV7-8 and TRBJ1-5; 10 nucleotides match TRBD1. This CDR3 contains 14 residues. V gave up 5 bases and J gave up 6 bases; unmatched junction bases: 4. Germline V gene lookup returns CDR1 SGHVS and CDR2 FQNEAQ.